The subject of this entry is one T cell receptor beta chain. Its binding antigen is unknown. It has no much larger one-base neighbor in the sample; base qualities were not kept. These data originate in a study of high-grade serous ovarian cancer treatment subgroups (dated by TCRdb to the early 2020s). Broadly, across the study: A mean of around 14,000 reads and 7,500 or so unique TCR beta rearrangements per sample was generated by sequencing. The roughly 30-patient cohort included roughly 10 patients with no residual disease after primary surgery (R0), roughly 10 excellent NACT responders, and roughly 10 poor NACT responders. TCR beta repertoires were profiled in patients with high-grade serous ovarian cancer who were grouped, under a laparoscopic triage algorithm, by complete gross resection or by neoadjuvant chemotherapy response. Each patient contributed one primary tumor and two metastatic tumor samples, giving 90 samples in total.

The study at large found these results: Repertoire similarity ranging from about 0.11 to 0.85 was observed between tumors from the same patient, whereas almost no similarity was observed between different patients. Spatial information was not captured by bulk tumor TCR sequencing, so insight into HGSC tumor complexity and diversity was limited. The TCR repertoire analyses centered on CDR3, and CDR1 and CDR2 were not analyzed. Neoantigen level correlated positively with TCR clonal relatedness, and copy number variation and mutation load from whole-genome sequencing showed a positive trend with TCR clonal relatedness.

Tumor samples were collected prior to definitive surgery or chemotherapy. The MD Anderson Biospecimen Extraction Resource handled genomic DNA extraction, while the MD Anderson Cancer Genomics Laboratory carried out the TCR sequencing. The CDR3 holds 15 amino acids from the cysteine to the phenylalanine. The read is trimmed to its CDR3 DNA, 45 bases read in frame from base 1. CDR1 and CDR2 (SGHTA, FQGNSA) derive from the germline V gene. Relative to germline, V is 1 base shorter and J is 4 bases shorter, with 14 bases between their ends. The approximately 92 tumor samples were subjected to high-throughput TCR profiling using ImmunoSEQ. The source study handled its data this way. To measure repertoire diversity, the metrics used were richness (unique productive sequences), clonality, evenness and relatedness, and the Bhattacharyya coefficient was used to assess similarity between samples. In a sensitivity analysis, TCRs with fewer than two reads were excluded, and consistent conclusions were obtained. The clones in this table, taken by TCRdb from immuneACCESS, are in-frame only. Not every clone is retained; where verified, under half of the shortfall comes from an unresolved V gene, and the cause of the rest is unknown. V and J calls and clone size follow that table, whereas D and trimming were derived from the DNA. In all, the sample holds around 15,000 clones, and 73% of those were seen once. The ten largest clones add up to around 4.8% of the sample.

Recombination joined TRBV7-2 with TRBJ2-7; the best D guess is TRBD1, with 5 bases matching. The sequence came from a human donor with high-grade serous ovarian cancer. Sequencing was done on a sample of tumor tissue. The CDR3 here reads CASSLVEKGAYEQYF. The DNA reads as follows: TGTGCCAGCAGCTTAGTAGAGAAAGGGGCTTACGAGCAGTACTTC.